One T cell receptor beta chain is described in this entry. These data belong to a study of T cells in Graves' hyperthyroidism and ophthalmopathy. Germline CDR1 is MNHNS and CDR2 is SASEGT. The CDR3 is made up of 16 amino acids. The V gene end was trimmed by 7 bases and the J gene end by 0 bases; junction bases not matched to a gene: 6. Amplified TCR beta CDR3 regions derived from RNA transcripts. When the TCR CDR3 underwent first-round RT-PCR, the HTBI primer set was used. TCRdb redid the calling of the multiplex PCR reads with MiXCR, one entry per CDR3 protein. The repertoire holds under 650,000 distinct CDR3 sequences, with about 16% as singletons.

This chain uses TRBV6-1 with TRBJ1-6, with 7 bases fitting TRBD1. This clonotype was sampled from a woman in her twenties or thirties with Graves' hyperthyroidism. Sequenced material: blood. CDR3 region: CASTRQGSSYNSPLHF. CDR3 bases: TGTGCCAGCACCAGACAGGGAAGCTCCTATAATTCACCCCTCCACTTT.